The entry below describes one T cell receptor beta chain. The length of the CDR3 is 16 residues. The junction had 11 bases not matched to a gene; V was cut back by 4 bases and J by 4 bases. Germline assignment: CDR1 SGDLS and CDR2 YYNGEE. These data are taken from a study of OX40 agonist ivuxolimab in advanced cancers. Overall study context: Ivuxolimab is a fully human IgG2 antibody that activates OX40 (CD134).

TCRdb's table, derived via immunoSEQ multiplex PCR, lists solely in-frame clones and lacks some. Here the sample spans about 60,000 clones, around 86% being singletons. The sequence derives from an adult with an advanced solid tumor such as melanoma, head and neck, liver or kidney cancer. Sample: CD4+ or CD8+ T cells sorted from blood, taken in a trial of the OX40 agonist ivuxolimab. V is TRBV9 and J is TRBJ1-3, with 7 bases identical to TRBD1. CDR3 sequence: CASSSPRQGAGNTIYF. In DNA, the CDR3 is TGTGCCAGCAGCTCCCCCCGACAGGGAGCCGGAAACACCATATATTTT.